This is a list of T cell receptor beta chains from one sample in a study of OX40 agonist ivuxolimab in advanced cancers. This table comes from immunoSEQ multiplex PCR, and its TCRdb copy is limited to in-frame clones, with some not included. The table includes about 70,000 clones, 92% detected once. The source was CD4+ or CD8+ T cells sorted from blood, collected in a trial of the OX40 agonist ivuxolimab. The receptors derive from an adult with an advanced solid tumor such as melanoma, head and neck, liver or kidney cancer. Each CDR3 is given with its conserved first and last residue. The D gene is left open where the match is weak. Clone size is shown for a subset of rows, as once, few, many or a class of expanded clone.

abundance: NA; v_gene: TRBV9; len: 15; j_gene: TRBJ2-3; d_gene: NA; CDR3nt: TGTGCCAGCAGCGTAGAGGGAGTGGGGACAGATACGCAGTATTTT; CDR3aa: CASSVEGVGTDTQYF
abundance: NA; v_gene: TRBV13; len: 15; j_gene: TRBJ2-1; d_gene: TRBD2; CDR3nt: TGTGCCAGCAGCCTGAGCGGGGGGTGGGGTAATGAGCAGTTCTTC; CDR3aa: CASSLSGGWGNEQFF
abundance: NA; v_gene: TRBV7-9; len: 16; j_gene: TRBJ2-5; d_gene: TRBD1; CDR3nt: TGTGCCAGCAGCTTAGAAAATATTGATTGGACAGGGGACCAGTACTTC; CDR3aa: CASSLENIDWTGDQYF
abundance: NA; v_gene: TRBV19; len: 16; j_gene: TRBJ1-5; d_gene: NA; CDR3nt: TGTGCCAGTAGTATTGAGGGGGAGTATAGCAATCAGCCCCAGCATTTT; CDR3aa: CASSIEGEYSNQPQHF
abundance: NA; v_gene: TRBV6-5; len: 12; j_gene: TRBJ1-1; d_gene: TRBD1; CDR3nt: TGTGCCAGCAGCATAGGGACAGTTGAAGCTTTCTTT; CDR3aa: CASSIGTVEAFF
abundance: NA; v_gene: TRBV19; len: 15; j_gene: TRBJ1-5; d_gene: NA; CDR3nt: TGTGCCAGTACGAGGGACACCTATAGCAATCAGCCCCAGCATTTT; CDR3aa: CASTRDTYSNQPQHF
abundance: few; v_gene: TRBV20-1; len: 10; j_gene: TRBJ1-1; d_gene: NA; CDR3nt: TGCAGTGCCCCGACTGGGGAGGCTTTCTTT; CDR3aa: CSAPTGEAFF
abundance: NA; v_gene: TRBV6-5; len: 14; j_gene: TRBJ2-7; d_gene: NA; CDR3nt: TGTGCCAGCAGTTACTCGTCAGAATCCTACGAGCAGTACTTC; CDR3aa: CASSYSSESYEQYF
abundance: NA; v_gene: TRBV5-4; len: 13; j_gene: TRBJ2-3; d_gene: NA; CDR3nt: TGTGCCAGCAGAAGCGACCCGACAGATACGCAGTATTTT; CDR3aa: CASRSDPTDTQYF
abundance: once; v_gene: TRBV11-2; len: 13; j_gene: TRBJ2-7; d_gene: NA; CDR3nt: TGTGCCAGCAGCTTCTCAGGAAGCCACGAGCAGTACTTC; CDR3aa: CASSFSGSHEQYF
abundance: NA; v_gene: TRBV5-1; len: 15; j_gene: TRBJ1-4; d_gene: NA; CDR3nt: TGCGCCAGCCGCTTAGGGGAGGGTCCGGGAGAAAAACTGTTTTTT; CDR3aa: CASRLGEGPGEKLFF
abundance: NA; v_gene: TRBV10-1; len: 14; j_gene: TRBJ2-2; d_gene: NA; CDR3nt: TGCGCCAGCAGTGAGCGGTTGGGCACCGGGGAGCTGTTTTTT; CDR3aa: CASSERLGTGELFF
abundance: NA; v_gene: TRBV19; len: 12; j_gene: TRBJ1-2; d_gene: NA; CDR3nt: TGTGCCAGTAGTTCAGGGAATGCTGGCTACACCTTC; CDR3aa: CASSSGNAGYTF
abundance: once; v_gene: TRBV5-1; len: 13; j_gene: TRBJ1-1; d_gene: TRBD1; CDR3nt: TGCGCCAGTTGGGACAGTCAAAACACTGAAGCTTTCTTT; CDR3aa: CASWDSQNTEAFF
abundance: NA; v_gene: TRBV4-1; len: 14; j_gene: TRBJ2-2; d_gene: TRBD1; CDR3nt: TGCGCCAGCAGCGGACAGGGATACGCCGGGGAGCTGTTTTTT; CDR3aa: CASSGQGYAGELFF
abundance: NA; v_gene: TRBV5-6; len: 14; j_gene: TRBJ1-4; d_gene: TRBD1; CDR3nt: TGTGCCAGCAGCTTTGGACAGGGGGCTGAAAAACTGTTTTTT; CDR3aa: CASSFGQGAEKLFF
abundance: once; v_gene: TRBV5-6; len: 16; j_gene: TRBJ2-1; d_gene: NA; CDR3nt: TGTGCCAGCACCCCCCCTGGGGGCCGATCCTACAATGAGCAGTTCTTC; CDR3aa: CASTPPGGRSYNEQFF
abundance: once; v_gene: TRBV6-4; len: 15; j_gene: TRBJ2-1; d_gene: TRBD2; CDR3nt: TGTGCCAGCATGGCGACTAGCGGGCCGTACAATGAGCAGTTCTTC; CDR3aa: CASMATSGPYNEQFF
abundance: NA; v_gene: TRBV7-8; len: 17; j_gene: TRBJ2-2; d_gene: TRBD2; CDR3nt: TGTGCCAGCAGCCCAGTTTTGCGGGGGGATGTCCCCGGGGAGCTGTTTTTT; CDR3aa: CASSPVLRGDVPGELFF
abundance: NA; v_gene: TRBV13; len: 14; j_gene: TRBJ2-7; d_gene: NA; CDR3nt: TGTGCCAGCAGTTTATCGATAGGATACTACGAGCAGTACTTC; CDR3aa: CASSLSIGYYEQYF
abundance: NA; v_gene: TRBV27; len: 14; j_gene: TRBJ1-2; d_gene: NA; CDR3nt: TGTGCCAGCAGTTTATCAGACGGAGACTATGGCTACACCTTC; CDR3aa: CASSLSDGDYGYTF
abundance: NA; v_gene: TRBV2; len: 15; j_gene: TRBJ2-2; d_gene: NA; CDR3nt: TGTGCCAGCAAGAGACTCCCGAGGGACACCGGGGAGCTGTTTTTT; CDR3aa: CASKRLPRDTGELFF
abundance: NA; v_gene: TRBV13; len: 13; j_gene: TRBJ2-7; d_gene: NA; CDR3nt: TGTGCCAGCGGACCCTGGCAGGCTGGCGAGCAGTACTTC; CDR3aa: CASGPWQAGEQYF
abundance: once; v_gene: TRBV5-6; len: 14; j_gene: TRBJ2-7; d_gene: NA; CDR3nt: TGTGCCAGCAGCTTGGGGGGTGCAACCTACGAGCAGTACTTC; CDR3aa: CASSLGGATYEQYF
abundance: NA; v_gene: TRBV11-2; len: 15; j_gene: TRBJ1-6; d_gene: NA; CDR3nt: TGTGCCAGCAGCTTCCACAGGGTCTATAATTCACCCCTCCACTTT; CDR3aa: CASSFHRVYNSPLHF
abundance: once; v_gene: TRBV27; len: 17; j_gene: TRBJ2-2; d_gene: NA; CDR3nt: TGTGCCAGCAGTTTATCTCCCAGACAGGGAGGGACCGGGGAGCTGTTTTTT; CDR3aa: CASSLSPRQGGTGELFF